This TCR beta chain comes out of a study of cytomegalovirus exposure and HLA in healthy donors. Study observations and caveats: The study reported that TCR beta sequences accurately predicted HLA-A and HLA-B alleles in most subjects. Investigators reported fewer than 200 TCR beta chains as tied to cytomegalovirus.

PCR was performed using 60 Vbeta and 13 Jbeta primers. As processed by the authors: Tens of millions of unique TCR beta chains, roughly 10 million shared, were counted in a later analysis. Sequencing was performed with immunoSEQ multiplex PCR; in TCRdb, only in-frame clones are kept and a portion is missing. V, J and clone size derive from that table, while D and trimming were established from the DNA sequence. The repertoire holds approximately 120,000 clones, with about four fifths as singletons. This clone was picked up a small number of times. Its antigen remains unidentified. The receptor was derived from a woman aged 60-75 years in good health and CMV-seropositive. The sample consisted of PBMCs.

The CDR3 sequence: CASSDRRDRGLSVYEQYF. Here the CDR3 DNA reads TGTGCCAGCAGTGACCGCCGGGACAGGGGGCTTTCGGTCTACGAGCAGTACTTC. V is TRBV27 and J is TRBJ2-7, with 12 bases lining up with TRBD1. V was pared by 5 bases and J by 3 bases, with 14 bases of the junction left unmatched. This CDR3 comprises 18 residues. Germline CDR1 MNHEY, CDR2 SMNVEV (reference sequence).